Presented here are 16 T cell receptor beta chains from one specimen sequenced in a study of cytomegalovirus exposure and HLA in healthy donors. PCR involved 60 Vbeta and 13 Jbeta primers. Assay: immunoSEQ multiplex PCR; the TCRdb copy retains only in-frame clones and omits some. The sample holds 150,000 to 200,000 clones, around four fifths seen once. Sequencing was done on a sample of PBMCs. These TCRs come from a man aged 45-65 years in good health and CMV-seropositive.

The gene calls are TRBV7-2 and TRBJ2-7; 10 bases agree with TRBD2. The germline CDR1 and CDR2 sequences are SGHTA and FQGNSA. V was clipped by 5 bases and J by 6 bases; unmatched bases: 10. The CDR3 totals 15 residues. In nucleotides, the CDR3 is TGTGCCAGCAGCCCGGGGGCTAGCGGGAGTACCGAGCAGTACTTC. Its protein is CASSPGASGSTEQYF.

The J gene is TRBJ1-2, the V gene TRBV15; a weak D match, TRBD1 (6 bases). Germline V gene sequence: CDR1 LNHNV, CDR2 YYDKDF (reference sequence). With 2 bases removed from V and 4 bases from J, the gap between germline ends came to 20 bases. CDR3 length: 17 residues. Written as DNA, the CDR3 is TGTGCCACCAGCAGAACTTACACCGGGGGGCCGAGCTATGGCTACACCTTC. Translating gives CATSRTYTGGPSYGYTF.

CDR3 residues: CASSIQGASGYQPQHF. In DNA, the CDR3 is TGTGCCAGTAGTATACAAGGAGCCTCCGGTTATCAGCCCCAGCATTTT. This chain uses TRBV19 with TRBJ1-5; D gene uncertain. The CDR3 length is 16 residues. Trimming took off 2 bases at V and 5 bases at J, with 16 bases between the two ends. Germline lookup yields CDR1 LNHDA and CDR2 SQIVND (reference sequence).

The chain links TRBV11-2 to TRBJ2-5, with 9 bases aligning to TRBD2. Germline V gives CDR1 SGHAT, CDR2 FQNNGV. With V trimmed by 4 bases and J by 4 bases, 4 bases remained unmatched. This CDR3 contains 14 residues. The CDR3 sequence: CASSSGGGGETQYF. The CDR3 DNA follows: TGTGCCAGCAGCTCGGGCGGGGGGGGAGAGACCCAGTACTTC.

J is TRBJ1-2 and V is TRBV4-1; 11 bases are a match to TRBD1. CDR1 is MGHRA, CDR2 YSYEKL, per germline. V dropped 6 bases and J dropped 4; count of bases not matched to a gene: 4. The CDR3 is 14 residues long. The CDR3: CASSGTGGFYGYTF. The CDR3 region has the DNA TGCGCCAGCAGTGGGACAGGGGGATTCTATGGCTACACCTTC.

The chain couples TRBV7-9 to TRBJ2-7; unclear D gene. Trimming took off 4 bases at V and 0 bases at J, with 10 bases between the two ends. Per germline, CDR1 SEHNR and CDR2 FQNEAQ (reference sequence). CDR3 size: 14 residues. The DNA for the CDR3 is TGTGCCAGCAGCTCCCCTGCGGTCTCCTACGAGCAGTACTTC. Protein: CASSSPAVSYEQYF.

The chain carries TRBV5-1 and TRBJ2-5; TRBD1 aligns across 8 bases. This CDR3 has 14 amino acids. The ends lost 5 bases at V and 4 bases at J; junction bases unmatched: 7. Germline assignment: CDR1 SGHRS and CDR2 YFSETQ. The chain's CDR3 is CASREQGGTETQYF. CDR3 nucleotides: TGCGCCAGCAGAGAACAGGGGGGCACAGAGACCCAGTACTTC.

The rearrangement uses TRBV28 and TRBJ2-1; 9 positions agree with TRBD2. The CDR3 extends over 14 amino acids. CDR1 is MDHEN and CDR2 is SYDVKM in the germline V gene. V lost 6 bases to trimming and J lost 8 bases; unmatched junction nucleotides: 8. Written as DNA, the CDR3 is TGTGCCAGCAGAAGTAGCGGGAGCAGCGATGAGCAGTTCTTC. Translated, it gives CASRSSGSSDEQFF. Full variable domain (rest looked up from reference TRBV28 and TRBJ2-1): DVKVTQSSRYLVKRTGEKVFLECVQDMDHENMFWYRQDPGLGLRLIYFSYDVKMKEKGDIPEGYSVSREKKERFSLILESASTNQTSMYLCASRSSGSSDEQFFGPGTRLTVL.

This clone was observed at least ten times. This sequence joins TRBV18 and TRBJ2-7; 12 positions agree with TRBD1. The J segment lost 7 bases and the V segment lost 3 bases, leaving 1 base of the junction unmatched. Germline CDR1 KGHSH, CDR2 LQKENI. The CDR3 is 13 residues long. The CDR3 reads CASSPGQGAEQYF. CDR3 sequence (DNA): TGTGCCAGCTCACCGGGACAGGGGGCGGAGCAGTACTTC.

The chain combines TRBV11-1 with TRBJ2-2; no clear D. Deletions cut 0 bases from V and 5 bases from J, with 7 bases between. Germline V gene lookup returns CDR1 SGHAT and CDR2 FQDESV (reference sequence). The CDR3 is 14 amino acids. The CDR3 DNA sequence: TGTGCCAGCAGCTTAGCGTTCGGGACCGGGGAGCTGTTTTTT. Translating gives CASSLAFGTGELFF.

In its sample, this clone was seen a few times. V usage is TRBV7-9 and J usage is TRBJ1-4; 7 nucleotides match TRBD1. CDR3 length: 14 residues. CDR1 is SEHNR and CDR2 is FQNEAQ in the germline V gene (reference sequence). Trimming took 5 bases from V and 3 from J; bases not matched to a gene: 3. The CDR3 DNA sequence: TGTGCCAGCAGCCGGACAGGTGCTAATGAAAAACTGTTTTTT. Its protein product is CASSRTGANEKLFF.

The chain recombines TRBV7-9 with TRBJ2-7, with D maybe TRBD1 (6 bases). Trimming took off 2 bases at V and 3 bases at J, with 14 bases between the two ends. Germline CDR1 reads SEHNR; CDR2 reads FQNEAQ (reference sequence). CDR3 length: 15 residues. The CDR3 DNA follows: TGTGCCAGCAGCTTACTCAGGGGCAGCAGCTACGAGCAGTACTTC. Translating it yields CASSLLRGSSYEQYF.

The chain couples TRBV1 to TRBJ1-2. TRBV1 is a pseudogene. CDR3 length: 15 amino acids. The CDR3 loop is CTSSPSERGAYGYTF. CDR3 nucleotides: TGCACCAGCAGCCCAAGCGAACGGGGGGCCTATGGCTACACCTTC.

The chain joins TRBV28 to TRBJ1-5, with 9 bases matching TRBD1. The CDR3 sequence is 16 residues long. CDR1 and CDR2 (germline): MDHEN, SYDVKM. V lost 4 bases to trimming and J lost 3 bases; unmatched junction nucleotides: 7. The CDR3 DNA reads TGTGCCAGCAGTTGGACAGGGGCCTACTCCAATCAGCCCCAGCATTTT. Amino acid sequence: CASSWTGAYSNQPQHF.

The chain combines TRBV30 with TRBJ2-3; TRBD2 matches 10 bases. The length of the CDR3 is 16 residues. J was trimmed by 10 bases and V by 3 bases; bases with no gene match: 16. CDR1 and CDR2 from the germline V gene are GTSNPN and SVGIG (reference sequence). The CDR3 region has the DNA TGTGCCTGGAGCCGACGGAGCGGGGGGGCTAGCTCCCCGCAGTATTTT. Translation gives CAWSRRSGGASSPQYF.

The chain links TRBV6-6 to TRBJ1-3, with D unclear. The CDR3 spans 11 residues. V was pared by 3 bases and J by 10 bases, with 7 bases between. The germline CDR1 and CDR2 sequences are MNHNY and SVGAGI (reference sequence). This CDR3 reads CASSYDRTIYF. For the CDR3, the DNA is TGTGCCAGCAGTTATGATAGAACCATATATTTT.